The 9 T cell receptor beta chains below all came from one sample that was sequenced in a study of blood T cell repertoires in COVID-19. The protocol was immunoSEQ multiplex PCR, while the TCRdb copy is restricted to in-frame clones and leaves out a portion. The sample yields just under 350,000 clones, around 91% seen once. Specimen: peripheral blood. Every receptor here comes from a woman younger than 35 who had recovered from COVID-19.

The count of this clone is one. Here the CDR3 DNA reads TGCGCCAGCCAAGGGGGAAACGGGGGCTACACCTTC. This codes for CASQGGNGGYTF. The rearrangement links TRBV4-3 to TRBJ1-2; D might be TRBD1 (6 bases). Trimming stripped 8 bases from V and 8 bases from J, with 15 bases between. The CDR3 is made up of 12 amino acids. The V gene's germline CDR1 is LGHNA and CDR2 YSLEER.

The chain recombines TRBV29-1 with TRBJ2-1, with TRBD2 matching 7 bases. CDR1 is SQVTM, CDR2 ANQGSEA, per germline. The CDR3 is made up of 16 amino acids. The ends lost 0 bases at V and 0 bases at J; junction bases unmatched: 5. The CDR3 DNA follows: TGCAGCGTTGAAGACTCTCGCGGGAGCTCCTACAATGAGCAGTTCTTC. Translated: CSVEDSRGSSYNEQFF.

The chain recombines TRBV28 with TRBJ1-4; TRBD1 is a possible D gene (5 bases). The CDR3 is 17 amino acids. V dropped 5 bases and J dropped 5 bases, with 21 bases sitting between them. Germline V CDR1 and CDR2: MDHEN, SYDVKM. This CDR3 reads CASSGYPQGGGNEKLFF. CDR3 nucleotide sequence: TGTGCCAGCAGTGGATACCCCCAGGGTGGGGGGAATGAAAAACTGTTTTTT.

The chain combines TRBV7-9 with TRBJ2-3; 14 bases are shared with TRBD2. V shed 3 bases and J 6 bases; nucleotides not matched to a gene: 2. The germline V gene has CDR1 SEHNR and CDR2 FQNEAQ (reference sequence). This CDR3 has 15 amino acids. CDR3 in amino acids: CASSFWTSGGDTQYF. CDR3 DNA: TGTGCCAGCAGCTTCTGGACTAGCGGGGGGGATACGCAGTATTTT. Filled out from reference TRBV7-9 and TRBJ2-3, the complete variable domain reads DTGVSQNPRHKITKRGQNVTFRCDPISEHNRLYWYRQTLGQGPEFLTYFQNEAQLEKSRLLSDRFSAERPKGSFSTLEIQRTEQGDSAMYLCASSFWTSGGDTQYFGPGTRLTVL.

The CDR3 here is CASSYPTQGASDIQYF. DNA for the CDR3: TGTGCCAGCAGTTACCCCACACAGGGGGCTTCGGACATTCAGTACTTC. This rearrangement joins TRBV6-5 to TRBJ2-4, with 9 bases aligning to TRBD1. Looked up from germline, CDR1 is MNHEY and CDR2 is SVGAGI. CDR3 length equals 16 residues. The junction had 10 bases not matched to a gene; V was cut back by 2 bases and J by 8 bases.

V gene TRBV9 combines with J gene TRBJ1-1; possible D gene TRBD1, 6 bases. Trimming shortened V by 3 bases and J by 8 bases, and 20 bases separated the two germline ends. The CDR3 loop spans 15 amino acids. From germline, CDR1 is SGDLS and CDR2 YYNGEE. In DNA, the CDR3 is TGTGCCAGCAGCGCGAGGGGGTCCCGATCTAGCGAAGCTTTCTTT. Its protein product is CASSARGSRSSEAFF.

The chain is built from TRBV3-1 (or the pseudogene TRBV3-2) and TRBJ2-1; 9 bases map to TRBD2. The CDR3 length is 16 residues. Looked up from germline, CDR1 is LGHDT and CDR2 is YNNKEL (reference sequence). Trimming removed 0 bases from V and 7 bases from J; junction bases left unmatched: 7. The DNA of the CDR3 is TGTGCCAGCAGCCAAGATCCGGCGGGAGGGAGTAATGAGCAGTTCTTC. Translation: CASSQDPAGGSNEQFF.

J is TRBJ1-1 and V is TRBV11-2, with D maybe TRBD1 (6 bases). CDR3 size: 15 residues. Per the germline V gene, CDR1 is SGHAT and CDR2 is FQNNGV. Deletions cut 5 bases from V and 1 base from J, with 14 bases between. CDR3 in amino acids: CASSRMGGRNTEAFF. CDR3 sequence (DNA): TGTGCCAGCAGCCGAATGGGGGGGCGGAACACTGAAGCTTTCTTT.

DNA for the CDR3: TGTGCCAGCAGCAGGGGACAGGGGGCGGTGAACACTGAAGCTTTCTTT. Its protein product is CASSRGQGAVNTEAFF. This chain links TRBV5-4 with TRBJ1-1; 12 bases fit TRBD1. The CDR3 has 16 amino acids. V was clipped by 4 bases and J by 0 bases; unmatched bases: 4. Germline CDR1 and CDR2: SGHNT and YYREEE (reference sequence).